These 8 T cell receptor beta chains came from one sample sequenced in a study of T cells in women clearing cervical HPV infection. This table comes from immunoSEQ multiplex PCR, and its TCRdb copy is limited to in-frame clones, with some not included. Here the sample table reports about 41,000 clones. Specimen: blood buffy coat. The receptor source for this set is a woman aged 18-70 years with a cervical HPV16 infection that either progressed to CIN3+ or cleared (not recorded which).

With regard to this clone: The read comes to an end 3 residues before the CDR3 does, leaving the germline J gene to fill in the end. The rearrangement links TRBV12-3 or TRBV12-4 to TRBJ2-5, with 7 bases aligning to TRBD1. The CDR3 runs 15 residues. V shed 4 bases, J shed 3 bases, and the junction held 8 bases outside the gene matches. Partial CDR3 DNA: TGTGCCAGCAGTTACCCAGGGGACAGAGAAGAGACC. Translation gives CASSYPGDREET. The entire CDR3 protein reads CASSYPGDREETQYF.

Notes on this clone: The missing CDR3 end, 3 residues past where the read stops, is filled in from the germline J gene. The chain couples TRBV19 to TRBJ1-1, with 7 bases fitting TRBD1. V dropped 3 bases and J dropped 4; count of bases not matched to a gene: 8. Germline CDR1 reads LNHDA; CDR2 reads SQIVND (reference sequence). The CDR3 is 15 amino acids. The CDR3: CASSMSRAGGTEAFF. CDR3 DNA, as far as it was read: TGTGCCAGTAGTATGAGTCGGGCAGGGGGCACTGAA.

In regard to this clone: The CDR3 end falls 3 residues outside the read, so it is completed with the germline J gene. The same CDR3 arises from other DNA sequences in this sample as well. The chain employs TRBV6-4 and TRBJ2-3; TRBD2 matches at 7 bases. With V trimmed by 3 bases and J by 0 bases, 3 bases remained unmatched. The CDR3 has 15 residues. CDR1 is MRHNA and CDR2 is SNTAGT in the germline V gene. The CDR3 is CASSEGSGSTDTQYF. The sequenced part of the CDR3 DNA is TGTGCCAGCAGTGAGGGTAGCGGGAGCACAGATACG.

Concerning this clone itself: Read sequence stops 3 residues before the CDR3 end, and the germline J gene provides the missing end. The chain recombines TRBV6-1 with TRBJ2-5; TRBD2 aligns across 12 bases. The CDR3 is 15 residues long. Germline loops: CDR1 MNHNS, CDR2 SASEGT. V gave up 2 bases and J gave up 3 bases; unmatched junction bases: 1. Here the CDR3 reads CASSELAGGEETQYF. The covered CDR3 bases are TGTGCCAGCAGTGAACTAGCGGGGGGGGAAGAGACC.

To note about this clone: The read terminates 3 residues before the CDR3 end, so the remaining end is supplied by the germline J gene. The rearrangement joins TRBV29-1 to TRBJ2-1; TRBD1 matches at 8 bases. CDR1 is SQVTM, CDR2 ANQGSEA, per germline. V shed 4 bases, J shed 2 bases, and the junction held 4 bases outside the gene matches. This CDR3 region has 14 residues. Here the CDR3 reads CSVVDRVPYNEQFF. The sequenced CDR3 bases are TGCAGCGTTGTGGACAGGGTCCCCTACAATGAG.

CDR3: CASSDSPGDSTGELFF. CDR3 DNA (partial): TGTGCCAGCAGTGACTCGCCAGGGGATAGTACCGGGGAG. The chain links TRBV6-4 to TRBJ2-2, with D perhaps matching TRBD1 (6 bases). The CDR3 extends 3 residues past the end of the read, so its final part is completed from the germline J gene. The V gene lost 0 bases and the J gene lost 5 bases, with 13 bases spanning the gap. CDR3 length: 16 amino acids. Germline CDR1 reads MRHNA; CDR2 reads SNTAGT.

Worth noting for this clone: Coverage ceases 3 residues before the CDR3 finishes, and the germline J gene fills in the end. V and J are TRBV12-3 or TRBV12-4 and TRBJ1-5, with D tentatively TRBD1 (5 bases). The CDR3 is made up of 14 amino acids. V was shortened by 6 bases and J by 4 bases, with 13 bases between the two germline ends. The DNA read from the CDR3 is TGTGCCAGCAGCCCCGCCGGGGGAAATCAGCCC. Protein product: CASSPAGGNQP. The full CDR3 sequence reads CASSPAGGNQPQHF.

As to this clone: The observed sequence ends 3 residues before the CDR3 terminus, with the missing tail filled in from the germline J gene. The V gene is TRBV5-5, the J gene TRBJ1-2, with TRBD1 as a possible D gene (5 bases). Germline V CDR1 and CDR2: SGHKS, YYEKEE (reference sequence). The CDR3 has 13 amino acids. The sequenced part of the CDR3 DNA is TGTGCCAGCAGCTTGGAACAGCGGGGGGGC. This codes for CASSLEQRGG. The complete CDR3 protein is CASSLEQRGGYTF.